The T cell receptor beta chain described here comes from a study of CD8 T cells in Susac syndrome. The multiple sclerosis controls comprised treatment-naive patients whose relapsing-remitting disease was stable or active. TEMRA cells were FACS-enriched, with CD8+ and CD4+ T cells isolated negatively. About 0.5 to 1 ug RNA was reverse transcribed with random hexamers. immunoSEQ multiplex PCR amplified TCR beta CDR3 across 54 Vbeta, 13 Jbeta. TCRdb reanalysed the immunoSEQ multiplex PCR reads using MiXCR and keeps one entry per CDR3 protein. The table has some 130,000 distinct CDR3 sequences, more than 75% seen once. Per the germline V gene, CDR1 is LNHNV and CDR2 is YYDKDF (reference sequence). Trimming cost V 5 bases and J 3 bases, with 8 bases left between them. CDR3 size: 12 residues.

The specimen was CD8+ T cells from PBMCs. The clonotype originates from a human donor with multiple sclerosis. The chain carries TRBV15 and TRBJ2-7; no reliable D call. In DNA form, the CDR3 reads TGTGCCACCAGCCATGGGAACTACGAGCAGTACTTC. Residues: CATSHGNYEQYF.